This entry concerns a single T cell receptor beta chain. The data were taken from a study of blood T cell repertoires in COVID-19. Which cohort a participant joined came from the clinical history participants gave. The CDR3 totals 17 residues. CDR1 is GTSNPN, CDR2 SVGIG, per germline (reference sequence). V shed 0 bases and J 2 bases; nucleotides not matched to a gene: 8. TCRdb's table, derived via immunoSEQ multiplex PCR, lists solely in-frame clones and lacks some. Of around 200,000 clones detected, 85% appear once; the ten largest clones hold over 15%. The V gene is TRBV30, the J gene TRBJ1-2; TRBD1 matches at 11 bases. This receptor was taken from a man between 35 and 55 years old who had recovered from COVID-19. Sequencing was performed on PBMCs or T cells enriched from blood (not recorded which). In DNA form, the CDR3 reads TGTGCCTGGAGTGTACGGACAGGGGGCAGACACAACTATGGCTACACCTTC. Encoded protein: CAWSVRTGGRHNYGYTF.